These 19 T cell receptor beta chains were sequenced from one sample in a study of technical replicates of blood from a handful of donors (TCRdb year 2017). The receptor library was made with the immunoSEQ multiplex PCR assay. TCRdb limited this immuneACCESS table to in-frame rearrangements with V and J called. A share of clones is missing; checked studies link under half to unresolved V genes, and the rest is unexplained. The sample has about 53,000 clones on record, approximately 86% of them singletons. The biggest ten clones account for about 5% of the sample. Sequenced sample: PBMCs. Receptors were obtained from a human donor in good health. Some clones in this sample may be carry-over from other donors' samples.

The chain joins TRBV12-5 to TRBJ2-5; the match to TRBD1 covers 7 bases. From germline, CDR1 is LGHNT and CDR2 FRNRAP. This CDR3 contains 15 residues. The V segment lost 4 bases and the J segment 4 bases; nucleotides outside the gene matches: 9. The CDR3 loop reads CASGSGQTGTETQYF. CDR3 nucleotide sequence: TGTGCTAGTGGTTCCGGACAGACAGGGACAGAGACCCAGTACTTC.

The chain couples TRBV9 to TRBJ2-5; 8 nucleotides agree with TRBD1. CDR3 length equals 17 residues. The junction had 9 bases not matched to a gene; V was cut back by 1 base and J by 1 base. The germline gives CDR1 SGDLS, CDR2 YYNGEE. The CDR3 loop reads CASSVSPGGAIQETQYF. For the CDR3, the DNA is TGTGCCAGCAGCGTATCTCCAGGGGGCGCGATCCAAGAGACCCAGTACTTC.

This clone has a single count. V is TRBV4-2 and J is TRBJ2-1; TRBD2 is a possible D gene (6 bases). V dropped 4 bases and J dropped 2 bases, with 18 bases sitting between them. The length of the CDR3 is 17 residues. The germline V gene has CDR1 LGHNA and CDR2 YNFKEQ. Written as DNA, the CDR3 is TGTGCCAGCAGCCCCCCCCCTAGCGAGAGTCCCTACAATGAGCAGTTCTTC. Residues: CASSPPPSESPYNEQFF.

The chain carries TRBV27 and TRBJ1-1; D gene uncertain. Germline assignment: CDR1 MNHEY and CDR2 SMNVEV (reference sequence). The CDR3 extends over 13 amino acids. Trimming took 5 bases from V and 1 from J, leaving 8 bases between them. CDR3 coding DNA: TGTGCCAGCAGTCAAACACCGAACACTGAAGCTTTCTTT. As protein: CASSQTPNTEAFF.

The CDR3 here is CASSRQGGDTGELFF. The CDR3 DNA is TGTGCCAGCAGTCGGCAGGGAGGGGATACCGGGGAGCTGTTTTTT. This chain joins TRBV6-1 and TRBJ2-2, with 7 bases aligning to TRBD2. Germline V gene lookup returns CDR1 MNHNS and CDR2 SASEGT. Unmatched junction bases numbered 8, after V lost 5 bases and J lost 5 bases. The CDR3 totals 15 residues.

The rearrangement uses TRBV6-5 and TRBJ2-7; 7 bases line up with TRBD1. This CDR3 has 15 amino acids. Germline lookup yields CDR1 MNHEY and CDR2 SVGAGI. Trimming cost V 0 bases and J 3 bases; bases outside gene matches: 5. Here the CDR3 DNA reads TGTGCCAGCAGTTACTCCCCCGGACAGGTCTACGAGCAGTACTTC. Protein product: CASSYSPGQVYEQYF.

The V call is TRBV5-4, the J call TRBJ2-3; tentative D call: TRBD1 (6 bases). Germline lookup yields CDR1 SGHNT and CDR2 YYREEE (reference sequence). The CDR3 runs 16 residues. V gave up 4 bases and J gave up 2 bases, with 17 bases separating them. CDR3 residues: CASSAGEQRATDTQYF. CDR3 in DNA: TGTGCCAGCAGCGCAGGGGAACAGAGAGCCACAGATACGCAGTATTTT.

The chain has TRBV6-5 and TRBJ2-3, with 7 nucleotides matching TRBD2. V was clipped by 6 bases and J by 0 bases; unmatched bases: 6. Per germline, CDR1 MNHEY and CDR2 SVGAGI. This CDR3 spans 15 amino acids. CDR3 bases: TGTGCCAGCAGCTCCAGCGGGGAGAGCACAGATACGCAGTATTTT. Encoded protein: CASSSSGESTDTQYF.

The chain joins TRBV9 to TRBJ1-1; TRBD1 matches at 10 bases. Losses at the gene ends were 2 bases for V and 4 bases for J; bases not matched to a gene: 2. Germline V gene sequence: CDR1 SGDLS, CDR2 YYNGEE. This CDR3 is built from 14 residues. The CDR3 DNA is TGTGCCAGCAGCGTGCGGACAGGGGGCACTGAAGCTTTCTTT. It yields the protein CASSVRTGGTEAFF.

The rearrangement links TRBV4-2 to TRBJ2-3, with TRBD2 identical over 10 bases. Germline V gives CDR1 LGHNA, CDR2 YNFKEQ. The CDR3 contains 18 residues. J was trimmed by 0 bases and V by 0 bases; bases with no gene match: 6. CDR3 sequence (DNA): TGTGCCAGCAGCCAAGATCTAACGACTAGCGGGAGCACAGATACGCAGTATTTT. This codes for CASSQDLTTSGSTDTQYF.

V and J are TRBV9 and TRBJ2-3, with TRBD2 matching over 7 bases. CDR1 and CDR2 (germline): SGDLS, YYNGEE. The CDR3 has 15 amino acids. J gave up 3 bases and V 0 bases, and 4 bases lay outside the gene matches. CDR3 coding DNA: TGTGCCAGCAGCGTAGGCGGGAGAGGGACAGATACGCAGTATTTT. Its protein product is CASSVGGRGTDTQYF.

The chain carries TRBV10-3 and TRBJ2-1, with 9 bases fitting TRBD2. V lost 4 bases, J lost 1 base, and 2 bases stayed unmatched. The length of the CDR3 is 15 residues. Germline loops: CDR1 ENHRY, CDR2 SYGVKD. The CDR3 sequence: CAISGSGGSYNEQFF. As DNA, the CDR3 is TGTGCCATCAGTGGTAGCGGGGGTTCCTACAATGAGCAGTTCTTC.

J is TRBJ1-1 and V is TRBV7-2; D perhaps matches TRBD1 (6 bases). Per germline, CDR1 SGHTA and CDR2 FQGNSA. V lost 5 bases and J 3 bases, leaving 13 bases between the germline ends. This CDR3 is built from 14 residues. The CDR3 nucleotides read TGTGCCAGCAGCCCGGAAACAGGGTACACTGAAGCTTTCTTT. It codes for CASSPETGYTEAFF.

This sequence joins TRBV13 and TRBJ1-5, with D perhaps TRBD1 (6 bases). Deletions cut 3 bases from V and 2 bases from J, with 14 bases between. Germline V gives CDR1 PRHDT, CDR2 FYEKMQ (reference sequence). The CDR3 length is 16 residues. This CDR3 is CASSFRGALGNQPQHF. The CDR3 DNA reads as TGTGCCAGCAGCTTTCGGGGGGCACTAGGCAATCAGCCCCAGCATTTT.

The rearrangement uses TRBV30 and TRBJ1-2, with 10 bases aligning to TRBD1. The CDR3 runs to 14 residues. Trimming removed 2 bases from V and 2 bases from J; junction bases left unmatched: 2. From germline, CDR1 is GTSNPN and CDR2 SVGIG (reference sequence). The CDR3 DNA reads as TGTGCCTGGAGTCCGGGACAGGGGAACTATGGCTACACCTTC. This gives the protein CAWSPGQGNYGYTF.

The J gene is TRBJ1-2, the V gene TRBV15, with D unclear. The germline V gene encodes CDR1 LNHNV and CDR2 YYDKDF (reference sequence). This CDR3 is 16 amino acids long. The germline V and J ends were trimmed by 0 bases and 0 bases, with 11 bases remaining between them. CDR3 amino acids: CATSRDQALTNYGYTF. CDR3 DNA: TGTGCCACCAGCAGAGATCAGGCCCTGACTAACTATGGCTACACCTTC.

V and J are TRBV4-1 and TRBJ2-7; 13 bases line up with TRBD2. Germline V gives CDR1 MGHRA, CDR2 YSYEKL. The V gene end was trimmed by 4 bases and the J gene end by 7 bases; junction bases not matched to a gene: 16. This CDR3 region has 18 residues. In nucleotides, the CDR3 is TGCGCCAGCAGCCCCCGAGGGGTAACTAGCGGGGGGGCCTGGGAGCAGTACTTC. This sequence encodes CASSPRGVTSGGAWEQYF.

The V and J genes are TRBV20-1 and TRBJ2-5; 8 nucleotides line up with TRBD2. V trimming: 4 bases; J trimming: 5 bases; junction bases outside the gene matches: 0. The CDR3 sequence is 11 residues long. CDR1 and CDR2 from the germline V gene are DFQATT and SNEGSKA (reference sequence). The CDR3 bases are TGCAGTGCTACGGGGGGGGAGACCCAGTACTTC. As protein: CSATGGETQYF.

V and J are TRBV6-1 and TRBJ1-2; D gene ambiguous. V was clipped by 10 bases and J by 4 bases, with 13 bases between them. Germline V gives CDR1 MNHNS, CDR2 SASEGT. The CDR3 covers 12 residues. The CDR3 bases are TGTGCCACCCTAGACGAGTCCTATGGCTACACCTTC. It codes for CATLDESYGYTF.